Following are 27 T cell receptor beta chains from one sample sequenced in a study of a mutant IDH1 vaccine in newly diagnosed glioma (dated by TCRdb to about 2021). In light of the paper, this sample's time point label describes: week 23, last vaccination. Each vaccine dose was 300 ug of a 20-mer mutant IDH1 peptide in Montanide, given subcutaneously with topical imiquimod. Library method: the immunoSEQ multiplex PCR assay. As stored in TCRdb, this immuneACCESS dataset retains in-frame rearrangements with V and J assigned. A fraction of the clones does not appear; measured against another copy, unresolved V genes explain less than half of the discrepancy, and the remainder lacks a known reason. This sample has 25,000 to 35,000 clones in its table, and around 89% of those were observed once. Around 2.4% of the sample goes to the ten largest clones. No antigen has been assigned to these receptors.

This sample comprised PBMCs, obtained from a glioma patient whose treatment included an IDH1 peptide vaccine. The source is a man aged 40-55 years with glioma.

The DNA of the CDR3 is TGTGCCACCAGCAGAGATTTGGGGGATCCCTACGAGCAGTACTTC. Its protein is CATSRDLGDPYEQYF. The chain couples TRBV15 to TRBJ2-7; D could derive from TRBD1 or TRBD2 (5 bases each). Germline V gene sequence: CDR1 LNHNV, CDR2 YYDKDF (reference sequence). The CDR3 contains 15 residues. Trimming pared 0 bases from V and 2 bases from J, leaving 11 bases between.

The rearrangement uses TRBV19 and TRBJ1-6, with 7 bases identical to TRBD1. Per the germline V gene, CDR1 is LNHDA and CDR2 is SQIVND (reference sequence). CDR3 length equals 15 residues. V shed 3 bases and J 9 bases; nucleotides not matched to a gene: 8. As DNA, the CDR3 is TGTGCCAGTAGTATGGGCGACAGGGATGGTTCACCCCTCCACTTT. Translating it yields CASSMGDRDGSPLHF.

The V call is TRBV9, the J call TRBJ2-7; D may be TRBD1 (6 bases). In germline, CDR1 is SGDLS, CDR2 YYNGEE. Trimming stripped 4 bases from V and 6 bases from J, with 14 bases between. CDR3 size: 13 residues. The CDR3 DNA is TGTGCCAGCAGCCCTCTTCTGGGGGCCGAGCAGTACTTC. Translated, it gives CASSPLLGAEQYF. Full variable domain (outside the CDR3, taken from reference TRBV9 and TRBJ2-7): DSGVTQTPKHLITATGQRVTLRCSPRSGDLSVYWYQQSLDQGLQFLIQYYNGEERAKGNILERFSAQQFPDLHSELNLSSLELGDSALYFCASSPLLGAEQYFGPGTRLTVT.

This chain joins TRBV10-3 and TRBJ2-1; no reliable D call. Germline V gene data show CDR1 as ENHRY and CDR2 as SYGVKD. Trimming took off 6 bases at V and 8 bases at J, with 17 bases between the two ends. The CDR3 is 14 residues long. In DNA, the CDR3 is TGTGCCATCAGGGGAATGGCTAGTCGCGATGAGCAGTTCTTC. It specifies CAIRGMASRDEQFF.

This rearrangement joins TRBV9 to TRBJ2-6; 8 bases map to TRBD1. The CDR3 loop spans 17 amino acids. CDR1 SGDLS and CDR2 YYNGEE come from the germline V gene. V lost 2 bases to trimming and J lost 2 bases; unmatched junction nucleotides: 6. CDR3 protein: CASSVPTGDAGANVLTF. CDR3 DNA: TGTGCCAGCAGCGTGCCGACAGGGGACGCTGGGGCCAACGTCCTGACTTTC.

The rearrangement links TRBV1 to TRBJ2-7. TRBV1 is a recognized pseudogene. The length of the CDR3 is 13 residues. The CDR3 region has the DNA TGCACCAGCAGCCAAAATATAAGTTACGAGCAGTACTTC. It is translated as CTSSQNISYEQYF.

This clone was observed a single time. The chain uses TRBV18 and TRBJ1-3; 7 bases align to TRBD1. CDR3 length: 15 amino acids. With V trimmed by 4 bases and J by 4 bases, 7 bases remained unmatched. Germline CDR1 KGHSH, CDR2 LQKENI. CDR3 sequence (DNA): TGTGCCAGCTCACAGACAGGGATAGACGGAAACACCATATATTTT. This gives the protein CASSQTGIDGNTIYF.

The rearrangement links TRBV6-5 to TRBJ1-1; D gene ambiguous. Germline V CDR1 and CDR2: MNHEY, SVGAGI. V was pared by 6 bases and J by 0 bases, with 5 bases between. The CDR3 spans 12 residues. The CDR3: CASSTLNTEAFF. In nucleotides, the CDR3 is TGTGCCAGCAGCACACTGAACACTGAAGCTTTCTTT.

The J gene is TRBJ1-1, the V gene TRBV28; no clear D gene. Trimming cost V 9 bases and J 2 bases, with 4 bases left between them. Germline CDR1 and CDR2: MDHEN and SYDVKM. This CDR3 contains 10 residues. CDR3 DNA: TGTGCCAGTAGTAACACTGAAGCTTTCTTT. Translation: CASSNTEAFF.

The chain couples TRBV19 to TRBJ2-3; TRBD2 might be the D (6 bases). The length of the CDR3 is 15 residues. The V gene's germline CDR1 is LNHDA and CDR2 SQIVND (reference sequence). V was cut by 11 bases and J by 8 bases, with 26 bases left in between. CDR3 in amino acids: CASRSGYGGLSTQYF. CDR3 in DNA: TGTGCCTCCAGATCTGGCTATGGAGGGTTAAGTACGCAGTATTTT.

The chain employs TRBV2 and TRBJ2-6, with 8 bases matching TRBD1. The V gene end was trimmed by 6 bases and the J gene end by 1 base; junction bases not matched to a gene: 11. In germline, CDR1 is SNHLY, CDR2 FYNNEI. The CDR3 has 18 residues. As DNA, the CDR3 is TGTGCCAGCAGCCGGACAGGGCTTTTTTTGTCTGGGGCCAACGTCCTGACTTTC. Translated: CASSRTGLFLSGANVLTF.

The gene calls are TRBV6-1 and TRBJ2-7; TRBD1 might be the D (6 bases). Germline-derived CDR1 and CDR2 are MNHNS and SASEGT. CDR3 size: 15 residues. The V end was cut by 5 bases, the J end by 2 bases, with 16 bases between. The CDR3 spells CASSSPWTATYEQYV. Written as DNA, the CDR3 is TGTGCCAGCAGTTCACCATGGACAGCCACCTACGAGCAGTACGTC.

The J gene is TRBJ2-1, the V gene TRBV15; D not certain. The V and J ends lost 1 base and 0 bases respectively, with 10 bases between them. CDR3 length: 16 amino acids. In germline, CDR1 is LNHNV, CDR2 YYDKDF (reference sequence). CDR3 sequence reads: CATSRVVRSSYNEQFF. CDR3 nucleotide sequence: TGTGCCACCAGCAGAGTGGTAAGGAGCTCCTACAATGAGCAGTTCTTC. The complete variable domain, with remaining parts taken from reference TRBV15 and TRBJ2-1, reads DAMVIQNPRYQVTQFGKPVTLSCSQTLNHNVMYWYQQKSSQAPKLLFHYYDKDFNNEADTPDNFQSRRPNTSFCFLDIRSPGLGDTAMYLCATSRVVRSSYNEQFFGPGTRLTVL.

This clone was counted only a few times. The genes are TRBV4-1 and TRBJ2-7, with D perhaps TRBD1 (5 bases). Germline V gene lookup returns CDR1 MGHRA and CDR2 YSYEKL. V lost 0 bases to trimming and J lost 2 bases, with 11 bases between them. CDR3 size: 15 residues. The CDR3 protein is CASSQEAGRAYEQYF. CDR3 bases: TGCGCCAGCAGCCAAGAGGCTGGCAGGGCCTACGAGCAGTACTTC.

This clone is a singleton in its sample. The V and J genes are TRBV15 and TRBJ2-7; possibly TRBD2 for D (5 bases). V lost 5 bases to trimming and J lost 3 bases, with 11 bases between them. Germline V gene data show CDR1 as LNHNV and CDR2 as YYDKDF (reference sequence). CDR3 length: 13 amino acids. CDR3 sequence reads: CATSRGLDYEQYV. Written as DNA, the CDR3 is TGTGCCACCAGCCGTGGACTGGACTACGAGCAGTACGTC.

The CDR3: CASKKQGLYGYTF. The DNA of the CDR3 is TGTGCCAGCAAAAAACAGGGGCTCTATGGCTACACCTTC. The V gene is TRBV27, the J gene TRBJ1-2; 7 positions agree with TRBD1. V was pared by 7 bases and J by 4 bases, with 6 bases of the junction left unmatched. Germline V gene sequence: CDR1 MNHEY, CDR2 SMNVEV (reference sequence). CDR3 length: 13 amino acids.

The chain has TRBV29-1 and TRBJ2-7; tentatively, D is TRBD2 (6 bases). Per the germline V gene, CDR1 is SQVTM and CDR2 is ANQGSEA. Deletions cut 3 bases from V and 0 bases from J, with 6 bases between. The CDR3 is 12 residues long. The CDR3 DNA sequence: TGCAGCGTTGAGACTAGCTCCTACGAGCAGTACTTC. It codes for CSVETSSYEQYF.

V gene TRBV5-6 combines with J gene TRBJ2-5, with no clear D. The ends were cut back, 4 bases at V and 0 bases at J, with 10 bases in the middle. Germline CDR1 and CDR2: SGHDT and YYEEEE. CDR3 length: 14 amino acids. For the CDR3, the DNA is TGTGCCAGCAGCGGCCGATCGTACCAAGAGACCCAGTACTTC. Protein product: CASSGRSYQETQYF.

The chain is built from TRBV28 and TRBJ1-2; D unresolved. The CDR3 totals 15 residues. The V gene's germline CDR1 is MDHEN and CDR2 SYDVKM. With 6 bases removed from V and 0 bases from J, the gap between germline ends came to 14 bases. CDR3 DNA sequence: TGTGCCAGCAGGAGAAGATCCGGGCCTAACTATGGCTACACCTTC. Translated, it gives CASRRRSGPNYGYTF.

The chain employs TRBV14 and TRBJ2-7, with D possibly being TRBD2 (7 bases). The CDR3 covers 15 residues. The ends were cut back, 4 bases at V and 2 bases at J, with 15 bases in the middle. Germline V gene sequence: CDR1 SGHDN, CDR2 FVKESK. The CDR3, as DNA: TGTGCCAGCAGCCCGGCGGGGGCCCCCCCCTACGAGCAGTACGTC. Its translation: CASSPAGAPPYEQYV.

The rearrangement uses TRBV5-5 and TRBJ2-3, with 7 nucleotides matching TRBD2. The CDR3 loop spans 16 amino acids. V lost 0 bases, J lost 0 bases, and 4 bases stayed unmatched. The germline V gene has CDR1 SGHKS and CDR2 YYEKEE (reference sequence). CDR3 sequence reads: CASSLAGGYSTDTQYF. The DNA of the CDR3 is TGTGCCAGCAGCTTGGCCGGGGGGTATAGCACAGATACGCAGTATTTT.

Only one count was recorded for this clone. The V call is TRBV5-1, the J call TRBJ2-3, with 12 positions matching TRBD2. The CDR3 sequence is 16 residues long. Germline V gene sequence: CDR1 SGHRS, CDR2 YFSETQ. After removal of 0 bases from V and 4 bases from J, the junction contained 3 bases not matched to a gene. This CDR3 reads CASSLDSSGGADTQYF. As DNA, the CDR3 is TGCGCCAGCAGCTTGGACTCTAGCGGGGGGGCAGATACGCAGTATTTT. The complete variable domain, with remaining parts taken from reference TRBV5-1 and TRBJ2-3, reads KAGVTQTPRYLIKTRGQQVTLSCSPISGHRSVSWYQQTPGQGLQFLFEYFSETQRNKGNFPGRFSGRQFSNSRSEMNVSTLELGDSALYLCASSLDSSGGADTQYFGPGTRLTVL.

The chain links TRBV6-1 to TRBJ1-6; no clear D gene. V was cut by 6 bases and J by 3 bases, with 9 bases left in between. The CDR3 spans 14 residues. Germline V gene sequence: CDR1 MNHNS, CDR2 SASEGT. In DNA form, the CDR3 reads TGTGCCAGCAGGCCGAGTCTCTATAATTCACCCCTCCACTTT. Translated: CASRPSLYNSPLHF.

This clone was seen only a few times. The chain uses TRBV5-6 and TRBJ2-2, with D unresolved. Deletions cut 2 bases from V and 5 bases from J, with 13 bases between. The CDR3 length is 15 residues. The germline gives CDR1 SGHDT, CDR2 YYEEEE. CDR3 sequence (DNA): TGTGCCAGCAGCTTCGGGCCTTCGCGAACCGGGGAGCTGTTTTTT. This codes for CASSFGPSRTGELFF.

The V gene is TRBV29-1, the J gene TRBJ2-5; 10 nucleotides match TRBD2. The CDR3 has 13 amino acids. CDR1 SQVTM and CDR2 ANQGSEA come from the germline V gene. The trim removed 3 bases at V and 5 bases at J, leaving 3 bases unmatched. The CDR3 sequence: CSVEASGSETQYF. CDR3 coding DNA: TGCAGCGTTGAGGCTAGCGGGAGTGAGACCCAGTACTTC.

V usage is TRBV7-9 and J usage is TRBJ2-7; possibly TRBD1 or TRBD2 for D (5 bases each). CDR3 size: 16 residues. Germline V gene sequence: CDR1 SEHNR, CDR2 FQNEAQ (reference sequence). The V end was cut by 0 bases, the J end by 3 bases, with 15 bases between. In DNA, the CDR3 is TGTGCCAGCAGCTTAGCATCCCAGGGAGTGTTCTACGAGCAGTACTTC. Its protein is CASSLASQGVFYEQYF.

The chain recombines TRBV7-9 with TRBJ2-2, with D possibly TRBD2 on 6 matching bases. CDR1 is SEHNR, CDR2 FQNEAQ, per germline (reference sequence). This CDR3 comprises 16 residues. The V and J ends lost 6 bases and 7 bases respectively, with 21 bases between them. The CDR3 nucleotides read TGTGCCAGCAGTCGGAGTTCTAGCGTAACGAGCGGGGAGCTGTTTTTT. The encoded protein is CASSRSSSVTSGELFF.